This T cell receptor beta chain was observed in a study of post-analysis software for immune sequencing data. Study-wide points: The five TRBV segments detected at higher frequency in patients than in controls included TRBV5-6, TRBV5-1 and TRBV20-1.

TCR beta cDNA libraries had unique molecular identifiers. From the PCR reads, TCRdb called clonotypes with MiXCR, one entry per CDR3 protein. The sample lists about 430,000 distinct CDR3 sequences, approximately 37% occurring once. This clonotype was counted only a few times. What it binds is not known. A junction boundary mismatches the germline segment, possibly from a read error. Germline V gives CDR1 SSHAT, CDR2 FNYEAQ (reference sequence). CDR3 length: 15 residues. Sequenced: blood. V gene TRBV7-7 combines with J gene TRBJ1-6; weak D call: TRBD1 (6 bases). This sequence originates from a girl aged 2-9 years with multiple sclerosis. Here the CDR3 DNA reads TGTGCTAGCAGCTTAGCCGGGACATATAATTCACCCCTCCACTTT. It specifies CASSLAGTYNSPLHF.